Below, 24 T cell receptor beta chains from the same sample are listed, as sequenced in a study of T cells after yellow fever vaccination. A single record per CDR3 protein comes from TCRdb applying MiXCR to the 5' RACE reads. The data show hundreds of thousands of distinct CDR3 sequences, around 4% seen once. Sample: PBMCs, taken on the day of the yellow fever booster vaccination. Receptors originate from a man aged 18 to 30 who received the YFV17D yellow fever vaccine.

This clonotype was counted ten times or more. The chain recombines TRBV10-3 with TRBJ2-3, with unresolved D. Germline V gene data show CDR1 as ENHRY and CDR2 as SYGVKD. The CDR3 is made up of 12 amino acids. The V gene lost 5 bases and the J gene lost 2 bases, with 5 bases spanning the gap. CDR3 loop: CAISSATDTQYF. The CDR3 DNA reads TGTGCCATCAGTAGCGCCACAGATACGCAGTATTTT.

Many counts were recorded for this clonotype. The CDR3 DNA is TGTGCCAGCAGTACGGTCCGGACCTACGAGCAGTACGTC. It encodes CASSTVRTYEQYV. This chain connects TRBV28 to TRBJ2-7; no clear D gene. The CDR3 totals 13 residues. V was trimmed by 5 bases and J by 2 bases, leaving 10 bases between them. The germline CDR1 and CDR2 sequences are MDHEN and SYDVKM.

Many counts were recorded for this clonotype. The chain combines TRBV14 with TRBJ1-2; D not certain. The germline V gene has CDR1 SGHDN and CDR2 FVKESK. This CDR3 has 14 residues. V was pared by 4 bases and J by 5 bases, with 14 bases between. CDR3 in DNA: TGTGCCAGCAGCCGGATCCCTCCGGTATATGGCTACACCTTC. Encoded protein: CASSRIPPVYGYTF.

This clonotype was recorded at least ten times. The genes are TRBV5-1 and TRBJ1-1; TRBD1 aligns across 7 bases. The CDR3 contains 12 residues. CDR1 and CDR2 (germline): SGHRS, YFSETQ. J lost 4 bases, V lost 3 bases, and 0 bases had no gene match. The CDR3 DNA sequence: TGCGCCAGCAGCTGGGACAGCACTGAAGCTTTCTTT. Its protein is CASSWDSTEAFF.

This clonotype came up a few times. This chain links TRBV5-5 with TRBJ2-1; possible D gene TRBD2, 6 bases. This CDR3 comprises 16 residues. Germline CDR1 SGHKS, CDR2 YYEKEE (reference sequence). Trimming removed 2 bases from V and 0 bases from J, with 12 bases in between. The CDR3 reads CASSFRTTNSYNEQFF. The CDR3 DNA is TGTGCCAGCAGCTTCAGGACTACAAACTCCTACAATGAGCAGTTCTTC.

This clonotype was seen repeatedly, ten times or more. V and J are TRBV7-2 and TRBJ2-7, with D perhaps TRBD2 (6 bases). The CDR3 runs to 13 residues. V lost 4 bases to trimming and J lost 2 bases, with 9 bases between them. CDR1 is SGHTA, CDR2 FQGNSA, per germline. Here the CDR3 reads CASSSGSPYEQYF. CDR3 bases: TGTGCCAGCAGCTCCGGGAGCCCCTACGAGCAGTACTTC.

V gene TRBV5-4 combines with J gene TRBJ1-1; D remains unclear. This CDR3 comprises 15 residues. Germline CDR1 reads SGHNT; CDR2 reads YYREEE (reference sequence). The V and J ends lost 1 base and 1 base respectively, with 11 bases between them. CDR3 bases: TGTGCCAGCAGCTTGCAGTGGGCAGGGAACACTGAAGCTTTCTTT. Translating it yields CASSLQWAGNTEAFF. The full variable domain, with the rest looked up from reference TRBV5-4 and TRBJ1-1, is ETGVTQSPTHLIKTRGQQVTLRCSSQSGHNTVSWYQQALGQGPQFIFQYYREEENGRGNFPPRFSGLQFPNYSSELNVNALELDDSALYLCASSLQWAGNTEAFFGQGTRLTVV.

V is TRBV20-1 and J is TRBJ2-7; TRBD2 might be the D (5 bases). The CDR3 is made up of 16 amino acids. Trimming pared 0 bases from V and 0 bases from J, leaving 15 bases between. Germline-derived CDR1 and CDR2 are DFQATT and SNEGSKA (reference sequence). The CDR3 DNA follows: TGCAGTGCTAGAGATCTGGCTAGCCGGAGCTCCTACGAGCAGTACTTC. This encodes CSARDLASRSSYEQYF.

This rearrangement joins TRBV7-2 to TRBJ2-2; unclear D gene. V was cut by 5 bases and J by 7 bases, with 8 bases left in between. CDR3 length equals 12 residues. CDR1 is SGHTA, CDR2 FQGNSA, per germline. This CDR3 reads CASSGYIGELFF. The CDR3 DNA is TGTGCCAGCAGCGGTTACATCGGGGAGCTGTTTTTT.

Ten or more counts support this clonotype. The chain links TRBV20-1 to TRBJ1-5; D is unresolved. Between the trimmed V and J ends, which lost 3 bases and 0 bases, there was a span of 9 bases. This CDR3 has 14 residues. Per germline, CDR1 DFQATT and CDR2 SNEGSKA (reference sequence). CDR3: CSASVGPSNQPQHF. DNA for the CDR3: TGCAGTGCTAGCGTAGGCCCTAGCAATCAGCCCCAGCATTTT.

In this sample, this clonotype turned up a few times. The gene calls are TRBV7-9 and TRBJ2-3; perhaps TRBD2 as D (6 bases). Trimming removed 2 bases from V and 2 bases from J, with 11 bases in between. The CDR3 is made up of 15 amino acids. From germline, CDR1 is SEHNR and CDR2 FQNEAQ (reference sequence). Here the CDR3 DNA reads TGTGCCAGCAGCTTACGGGGCGGGACCACAGATACGCAGTATTTT. The encoded protein is CASSLRGGTTDTQYF.

This chain links TRBV29-1 with TRBJ2-5; D gene unclear. Germline CDR1 SQVTM, CDR2 ANQGSEA. The CDR3 totals 12 residues. V was trimmed by 6 bases and J by 2 bases, leaving 10 bases between them. CDR3 amino acids: CSVQQRQETQYF. The CDR3 DNA sequence: TGCAGCGTGCAGCAAAGACAAGAGACCCAGTACTTC.

This clonotype was detected only a few times. The chain carries TRBV5-5 and TRBJ1-6, with D maybe TRBD1 (6 bases). Germline V gives CDR1 SGHKS, CDR2 YYEKEE (reference sequence). Trimming stripped 7 bases from V and 7 bases from J, with 6 bases between. The CDR3 is 11 amino acids. CDR3 residues: CASGQNSPLHF. The DNA of the CDR3 is TGTGCCAGCGGACAGAATTCACCCCTCCACTTT. Full variable domain (missing parts from reference TRBV5-5 and TRBJ1-6): DAGVTQSPTHLIKTRGQQVTLRCSPISGHKSVSWYQQVLGQGPQFIFQYYEKEERGRGNFPDRFSARQFPNYSSELNVNALLLGDSALYLCASGQNSPLHFGNGTRLTVT.

The chain links TRBV6-2 or TRBV6-3 to TRBJ2-4; TRBD2 agrees at 9 bases. CDR1 and CDR2 from the germline V gene are MNHEY and SVGEGT. The length of the CDR3 is 19 residues. Trimming removed 10 bases from V and 0 bases from J; junction bases left unmatched: 19. CDR3 loop: CAIRRAYRGTSKAKNIQYF. For the CDR3, the DNA is TGTGCCATCCGCCGCGCCTACCGGGGGACTAGCAAAGCCAAAAACATTCAGTACTTC.

This clonotype was seen a handful of times. This chain connects TRBV18 to TRBJ2-2, with TRBD1 identical over 9 bases. The germline V gene has CDR1 KGHSH and CDR2 LQKENI. The CDR3 is 15 amino acids. V lost 8 bases, J lost 3 bases, and 7 bases stayed unmatched. CDR3 amino acids: CASARDRADTGELFF. The CDR3 region has the DNA TGTGCCAGCGCACGGGACAGGGCGGACACCGGGGAGCTGTTTTTT.

The V and J genes are TRBV4-3 and TRBJ2-7; the D is unclear. The germline V and J ends were trimmed by 1 base and 0 bases, with 10 bases remaining between them. Germline CDR1 reads LGHNA; CDR2 reads YSLEER. The length of the CDR3 is 15 residues. The CDR3 region is CASSQALQPSYEQYF. The CDR3 DNA sequence: TGCGCCAGCAGCCAAGCTTTACAGCCCTCCTACGAGCAGTACTTC.

The sample holds a few counts of this clonotype. The CDR3 sequence is CASSYQGSQDSSETQYF. In nucleotides, the CDR3 is TGTGCCAGCAGCTATCAAGGGAGTCAAGACTCCTCGGAGACCCAGTACTTC. The rearrangement uses TRBV4-2 and TRBJ2-5, with a weak D call TRBD2 (5 bases). There are 17 residues in the CDR3. V was pared by 5 bases and J by 5 bases, with 24 bases between. Germline V gives CDR1 LGHNA, CDR2 YNFKEQ.

This clonotype was observed many times. The rearrangement joins TRBV20-1 to TRBJ1-1; tentatively, D is TRBD1 (6 bases). CDR1 is DFQATT, CDR2 SNEGSKA, per germline (reference sequence). CDR3 length: 15 amino acids. Trimming took off 3 bases at V and 3 bases at J, with 17 bases between the two ends. This CDR3 is CSASFPLRTDTEAFF. CDR3 sequence (DNA): TGCAGTGCTAGCTTTCCTTTACGGACAGACACTGAAGCTTTCTTT.

The table lists this clonotype with many counts. The chain employs TRBV20-1 and TRBJ2-3; 11 bases line up with TRBD2. This CDR3 comprises 16 residues. CDR1 is DFQATT, CDR2 SNEGSKA, per germline (reference sequence). V gave up 3 bases and J gave up 1 base; unmatched junction bases: 6. CDR3 sequence reads: CSARPSGGLRTDTQYF. The CDR3 coding sequence is TGCAGTGCTAGGCCTAGCGGGGGGTTACGCACAGATACGCAGTATTTT.

This clonotype has a count of ten or more. The chain's CDR3 is CASFPLFWERGEQPQHF. Here the CDR3 DNA reads TGTGCCAGCTTCCCTTTGTTTTGGGAGAGGGGCGAGCAGCCCCAGCATTTT. The V gene is TRBV28, the J gene TRBJ1-5; perhaps TRBD1 as D (5 bases). Trimming shortened V by 8 bases and J by 7 bases, and 27 bases separated the two germline ends. The CDR3 is 17 amino acids. Germline CDR1 reads MDHEN; CDR2 reads SYDVKM.

This clonotype was seen ten or more times. The chain recombines TRBV27 with TRBJ2-7, with D perhaps TRBD2 (5 bases). This CDR3 contains 19 residues. V was clipped by 7 bases and J by 0 bases, with 28 bases between them. Germline-derived CDR1 and CDR2 are MNHEY and SMNVEV (reference sequence). CDR3 in amino acids: CASTITRGRNAISSYEQYV. Written as DNA, the CDR3 is TGTGCCAGCACTATTACCCGCGGGCGGAATGCGATAAGCTCCTACGAGCAGTACGTC.

The V and J genes are TRBV27 and TRBJ2-7; weak D call: TRBD2 (6 bases). V was pared by 11 bases and J by 6 bases, with 26 bases between. Germline CDR1 is MNHEY and CDR2 is SMNVEV (reference sequence). The CDR3 has 15 amino acids. The CDR3 region is CAQKGGRLCSREQYV. The CDR3 DNA sequence: TGTGCCCAAAAGGGAGGCAGGCTCTGCTCGCGCGAGCAGTACGTC.

V is TRBV4-3 and J is TRBJ2-7, with D perhaps matching TRBD2 (5 bases). The CDR3 has 15 residues. V lost 2 bases, J lost 0 bases, and 11 bases lay in between. Looked up from germline, CDR1 is LGHNA and CDR2 is YSLEER. The CDR3 here is CASSQSEGDSYEQYF. The CDR3 DNA reads TGCGCCAGCAGCCAATCAGAGGGAGACTCCTACGAGCAGTACTTC.

The chain carries TRBV6-1 and TRBJ1-1, with 8 nucleotides matching TRBD1. Germline CDR1 reads MNHNS; CDR2 reads SASEGT. The CDR3 sequence is 13 residues long. V trimming: 8 bases; J trimming: 5 bases; junction bases outside the gene matches: 7. This CDR3 reads CASEGQGMTEAFF. The DNA for the CDR3 is TGTGCCAGCGAAGGACAGGGAATGACTGAAGCTTTCTTT.